The rows below give T cell receptor beta chains drawn from one sample of a study of OX40 agonist ivuxolimab in advanced cancers. Only in-frame clones appear in the TCRdb table, and some are missing; sequencing was by immunoSEQ multiplex PCR. The data contain tens of thousands of clones, roughly nine tenths of them seen just once; the ten biggest clones take up about 14%. This sample comprised CD4+ or CD8+ T cells sorted from blood, obtained in a trial of the OX40 agonist ivuxolimab. The origin of the receptors is an adult with an advanced solid tumor such as melanoma, head and neck, liver or kidney cancer. The CDR3 runs from the conserved cysteine through the conserved F or W. The D gene is left open where the match is weak. Rows give clone size only sometimes, using once, few, many, or a class for an expanded clone.

>TRBV5-1|NA|NA|TRBJ2-3
TGCGCCAGCAGCTTGATGGCTAGCGGCACAGATACGCAGTATTTT
CASSLMASGTDTQYF
>TRBV10-3|NA|NA|TRBJ2-1
TGTGCCATCAGTGAGGCTACGAGCGGAGCCTCCTACAATGAGCAGTTCTTC
CAISEATSGASYNEQFF
>TRBV5-6|NA|NA|TRBJ2-7
TGTGCCAGCAGCTTGGCCTCTTATAGCGAGCAGTACTTC
CASSLASYSEQYF
>TRBV7-9|NA|TRBD1|TRBJ2-7
TGTGCCAGCAGCTTTGGCAAAGGACAGGGCGATTCGTACGAGCAGTACTTC
CASSFGKGQGDSYEQYF
>TRBV19|NA|TRBD2|TRBJ2-1
TGTGCCAGTAGCGGGAGGGCCCCCGATGAGCAGTTCTTC
CASSGRAPDEQFF
>TRBV28|NA|TRBD2|TRBJ2-7
TGTGCCAGCAGTCTGCCCGGGGAGGGCGCCTACGAGCAGTACTTC
CASSLPGEGAYEQYF
>TRBV5-1|NA|TRBD1|TRBJ2-2
TGCGCCAGCAGCCCGCCGGAACAGGGGGTTACCGGGGAGCTGTTTTTT
CASSPPEQGVTGELFF
>TRBV2|NA|NA|TRBJ1-1
TGTGCCACCATAAGCGGGGACGAGGGCACTGAAGCTTTCTTT
CATISGDEGTEAFF
>TRBV19|NA|NA|TRBJ2-7
TGTGCCAGTAGCTTGTGGTATGGCAACTCCTACGAGCAGTACTTC
CASSLWYGNSYEQYF
>TRBV4-1|NA|NA|TRBJ2-2
TGCGCCAGCAGCCAAGTCGGGGGACCGGGGGAGCTGTTTTTT
CASSQVGGPGELFF
>TRBV7-9|NA|NA|TRBJ1-5
TGTGCCAGCAGCTTTGGGGTAGGCGATCAGCCCCAGCATTTT
CASSFGVGDQPQHF
>TRBV6-6|NA|TRBD1|TRBJ1-5
TGTGCCAGCAGTTACTCGTGGTCCACAGGGGATCAGCCCCAGCATTTT
CASSYSWSTGDQPQHF
>TRBV19|NA|NA|TRBJ1-5
TGTGCCAGTACTTCAGGGGTGGGTCAGCCCCAGCATTTT
CASTSGVGQPQHF
>TRBV28|NA|TRBD1|TRBJ1-5
TGTGCCAGCAGTTTAGGGACAGGGGGTAAGAGCAATCAGCCCCAGCATTTT
CASSLGTGGKSNQPQHF
>TRBV4-1|NA|NA|TRBJ1-4
TGCGCCAGCAGAACCGGGGTCTCTAATGAAAAACTGTTTTTT
CASRTGVSNEKLFF
>TRBV13|NA|NA|TRBJ2-1
TGTGCCAGCAGCTTGGGACTGTCCTACAATGAGCAGTTCTTC
CASSLGLSYNEQFF
>TRBV4-3|NA|NA|TRBJ2-7
TGCGCCAGCAGCCAAGGAGGGCTCGGGCGGGCCGCCTACGAGCAGTACTTC
CASSQGGLGRAAYEQYF
>TRBV6-5|NA|NA|TRBJ1-1
TGTGCCAGCAGTTACTCGAATTTTGCTGAAGCTTTCTTT
CASSYSNFAEAFF
>TRBV5-4|NA|NA|TRBJ1-5
TGTGCCAGCAGCGCCAGCGGGAATCAGCCCCAGCATTTT
CASSASGNQPQHF
>TRBV19|NA|NA|TRBJ1-1
TGTGCCAGTACTCTGGGCACTGAAGCTTTCTTT
CASTLGTEAFF
>TRBV5-4|NA|NA|TRBJ2-1
TGTGCCAGCACACCAAGCGGACTGAGCTCCTACAATGAGCAGTTCTTC
CASTPSGLSSYNEQFF
>TRBV27|few|NA|TRBJ1-1
TGTGCCAGCAGTTTATCGACGCGAGGGAACACTGAAGCTTTCTTT
CASSLSTRGNTEAFF
>TRBV7-9|NA|NA|TRBJ1-3
TGCGCCAGCAGCCAAGAGGCGGACAGCTCTGGAAACACCATATATTTT
CASSQEADSSGNTIYF
>TRBV18|NA|TRBD2|TRBJ2-1
TGTGCCAGCTCACCACTGGCGGGAGTAATCTACAATGAGCAGTTCTTC
CASSPLAGVIYNEQFF
>TRBV27|NA|TRBD2|TRBJ2-1
TGTGCCACCCAACTAGCGCCGAGCTCCTACAATGAGCAGTTCTTC
CATQLAPSSYNEQFF
>TRBV11-3|NA|TRBD1|TRBJ2-3
TGTGCCAGCAGCACGGGACAGGGGGCGGGAGATACGCAGTATTTT
CASSTGQGAGDTQYF
>TRBV4-3|NA|NA|TRBJ1-6
TGCGCCAGCAGCCAAGTGGAGGAATTGTCTTCACCCCTCCACTTT
CASSQVEELSSPLHF
>TRBV1|NA|NA|TRBJ2-4
TGCACCAGCAGCCAAGACAGGCGAAAAAACCTAGCCAAAAACATTCAGTACTTC
CTSSQDRRKNLAKNIQYF
>TRBV25-1|once|NA|TRBJ2-3
TGTGCCAGCAGTGACCGGGCCTTCTACGATACGCAGTATTTT
CASSDRAFYDTQYF
>TRBV19|once|TRBD2|TRBJ2-7
TGTGCCACCGGGGCGGGAGGTTTCCACGAGCAGTACTTC
CATGAGGFHEQYF